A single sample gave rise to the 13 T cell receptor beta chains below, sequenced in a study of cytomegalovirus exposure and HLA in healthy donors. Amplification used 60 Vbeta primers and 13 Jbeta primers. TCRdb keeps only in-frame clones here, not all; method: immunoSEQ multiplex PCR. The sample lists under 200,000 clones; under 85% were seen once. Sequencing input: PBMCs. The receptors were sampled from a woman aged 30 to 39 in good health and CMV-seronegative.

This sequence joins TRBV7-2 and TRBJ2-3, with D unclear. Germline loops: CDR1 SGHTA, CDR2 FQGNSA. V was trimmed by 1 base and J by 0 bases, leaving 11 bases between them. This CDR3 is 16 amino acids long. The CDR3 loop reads CASSLGFTVSTDTQYF. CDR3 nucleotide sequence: TGTGCCAGCAGCTTAGGGTTTACTGTTAGCACAGATACGCAGTATTTT.

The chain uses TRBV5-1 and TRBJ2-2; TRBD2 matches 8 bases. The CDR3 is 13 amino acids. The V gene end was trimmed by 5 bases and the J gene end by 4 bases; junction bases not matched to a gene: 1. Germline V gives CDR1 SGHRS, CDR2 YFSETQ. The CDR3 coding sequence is TGCGCCAGCAGGCGGGGGGTCACCGGGGAGCTGTTTTTT. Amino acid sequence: CASRRGVTGELFF. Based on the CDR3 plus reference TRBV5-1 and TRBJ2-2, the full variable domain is KAGVTQTPRYLIKTRGQQVTLSCSPISGHRSVSWYQQTPGQGLQFLFEYFSETQRNKGNFPGRFSGRQFSNSRSEMNVSTLELGDSALYLCASRRGVTGELFFGEGSRLTVL.

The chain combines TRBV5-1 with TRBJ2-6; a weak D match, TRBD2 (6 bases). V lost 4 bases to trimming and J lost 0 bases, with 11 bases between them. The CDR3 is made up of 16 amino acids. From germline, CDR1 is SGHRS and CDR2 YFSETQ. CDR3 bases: TGCGCCAGCAGCAAAGACGGGAGCTCTGGGGCCAACGTCCTGACTTTC. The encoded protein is CASSKDGSSGANVLTF.

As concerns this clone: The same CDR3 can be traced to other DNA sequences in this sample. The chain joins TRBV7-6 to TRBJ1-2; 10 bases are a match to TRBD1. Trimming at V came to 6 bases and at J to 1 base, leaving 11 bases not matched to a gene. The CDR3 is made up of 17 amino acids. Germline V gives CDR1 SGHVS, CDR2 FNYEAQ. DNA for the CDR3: TGTGCCAGCAGTCCTAGGAGAGGGACAGGGGATAACTATGGCTACACCTTC. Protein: CASSPRRGTGDNYGYTF. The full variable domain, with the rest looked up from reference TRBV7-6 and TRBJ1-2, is GAGVSQSPRYKVTKRGQDVALRCDPISGHVSLYWYRQALGQGPEFLTYFNYEAQQDKSGLPNDRFSAERPEGSISTLTIQRTEQRDSAMYRCASSPRRGTGDNYGYTFGSGTRLTVV.

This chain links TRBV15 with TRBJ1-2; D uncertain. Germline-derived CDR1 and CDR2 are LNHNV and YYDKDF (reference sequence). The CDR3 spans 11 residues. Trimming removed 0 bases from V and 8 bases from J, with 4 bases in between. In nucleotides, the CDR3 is TGTGCCACCAGCAGAGAGAGGGGCTACACCTTC. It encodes CATSRERGYTF.

This CDR3 reads CASSSVRDTSYEQYF. Written as DNA, the CDR3 is TGTGCCAGCAGTTCCGTTCGGGACACAAGCTACGAGCAGTACTTC. The rearrangement links TRBV28 to TRBJ2-7, with D possibly matching TRBD1 (6 bases). CDR3 size: 15 residues. V was pared by 4 bases and J by 3 bases, with 16 bases between. Germline V gene data show CDR1 as MDHEN and CDR2 as SYDVKM.

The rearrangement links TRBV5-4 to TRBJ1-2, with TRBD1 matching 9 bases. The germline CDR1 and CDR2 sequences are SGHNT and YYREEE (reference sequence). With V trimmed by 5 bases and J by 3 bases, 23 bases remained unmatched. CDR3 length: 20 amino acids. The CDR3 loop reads CASRRGQGQHGRELDYGYTF. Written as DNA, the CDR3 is TGTGCCAGCAGACGGGGACAGGGACAACATGGACGGGAGCTGGACTATGGCTACACCTTC.

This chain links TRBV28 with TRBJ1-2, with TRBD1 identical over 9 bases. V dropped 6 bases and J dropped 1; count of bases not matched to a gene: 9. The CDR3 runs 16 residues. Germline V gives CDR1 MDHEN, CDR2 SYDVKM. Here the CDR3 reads CASSSGQGSFNYGYTF. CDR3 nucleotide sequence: TGTGCCAGCAGCTCCGGACAGGGGAGCTTTAACTATGGCTACACCTTC.

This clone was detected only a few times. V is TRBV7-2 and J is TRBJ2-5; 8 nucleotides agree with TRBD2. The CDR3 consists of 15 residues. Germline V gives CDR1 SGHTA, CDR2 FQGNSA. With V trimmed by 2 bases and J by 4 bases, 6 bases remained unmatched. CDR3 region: CASSLTGGPVETQYF. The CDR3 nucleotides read TGTGCCAGCAGCTTAACGGGGGGGCCGGTAGAGACCCAGTACTTC. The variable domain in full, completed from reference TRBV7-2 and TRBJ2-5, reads GAGVSQSPSNKVTEKGKDVELRCDPISGHTALYWYRQSLGQGLEFLIYFQGNSAPDKSGLPSDRFSAERTGGSVSTLTIQRTQQEDSAVYLCASSLTGGPVETQYFGPGTRLLVL.

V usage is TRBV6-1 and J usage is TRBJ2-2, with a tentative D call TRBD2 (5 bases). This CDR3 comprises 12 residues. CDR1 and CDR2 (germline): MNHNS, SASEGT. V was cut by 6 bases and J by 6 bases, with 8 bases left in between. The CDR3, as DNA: TGTGCCAGCAGCGCGGGCTCCGGGGAGCTGTTTTTT. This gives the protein CASSAGSGELFF.

The CDR3 DNA sequence: TGTGCCAGCAGTTTACGCACAGGGAATGGCTACACCTTC. It codes for CASSLRTGNGYTF. The chain joins TRBV27 to TRBJ1-2, with D possibly matching TRBD1 (6 bases). The V end lost 2 bases, the J end lost 6 bases, and 10 bases lay between the germline ends. Germline V gene lookup returns CDR1 MNHEY and CDR2 SMNVEV (reference sequence). The CDR3 is made up of 13 amino acids.

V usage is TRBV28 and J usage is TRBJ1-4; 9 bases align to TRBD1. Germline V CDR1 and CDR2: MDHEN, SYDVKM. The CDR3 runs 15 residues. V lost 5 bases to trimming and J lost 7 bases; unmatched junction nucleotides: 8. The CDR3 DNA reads TGTGCCAGCAGTCTAAAGACAGGGGGTGCTGAAAAACTGTTTTTT. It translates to CASSLKTGGAEKLFF. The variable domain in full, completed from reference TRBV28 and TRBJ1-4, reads DVKVTQSSRYLVKRTGEKVFLECVQDMDHENMFWYRQDPGLGLRLIYFSYDVKMKEKGDIPEGYSVSREKKERFSLILESASTNQTSMYLCASSLKTGGAEKLFFGSGTQLSVL.

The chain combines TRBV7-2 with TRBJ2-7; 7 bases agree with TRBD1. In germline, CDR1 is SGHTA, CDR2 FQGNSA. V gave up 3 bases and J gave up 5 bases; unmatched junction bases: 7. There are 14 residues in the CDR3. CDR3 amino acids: CASSFYLGGNEQYF. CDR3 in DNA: TGTGCCAGCAGCTTCTATTTAGGGGGCAACGAGCAGTACTTC.